These T cell receptor beta chains were read from a single sample in a study of T cell changes during pregnancy in multiple sclerosis. Repertoires were generated with immunoSEQ multiplex PCR, while TCRdb's copy carries only in-frame clones and drops some. The repertoire holds 60,000 to 95,000 clones, with about 93% as singletons. The source material was CD4+ T cells from peripheral blood mononuclear cells, sampled before pregnancy. The receptors come from a female donor with multiple sclerosis, enrolled in a pregnancy study. The CDR3 runs from the conserved cysteine through the conserved F or W. The D gene is left open where the match is weak. For some rows the clone size is stated as once, few or many, or as a class when expanded; others skip it.

V	size	D	J	DNA	CDR3
TRBV5-6	-	TRBD1	TRBJ1-2	TGTGCCAGCGCCTCCGGACCAGGGGGCGAGTATGGCTACACCTTC	CASASGPGGEYGYTF
TRBV5-6	once	-	TRBJ2-1	TGTGCCAGCAGCTTGGAACAGCTCAATGAGCAGTTCTTC	CASSLEQLNEQFF
TRBV7-8	-	TRBD2	TRBJ2-3	TGTGCCAGCAGCTTAGGCGGGAGACACACAGATACGCAGTATTTT	CASSLGGRHTDTQYF
TRBV6-1	-	-	TRBJ2-1	TGTGCCAGCAGTGGCCGGGGAGGACTCTACAATGAGCAGTTCTTC	CASSGRGGLYNEQFF
TRBV2	-	-	TRBJ2-7	TGTGCCAGCAGCGGCCAGGGTACCTACGAGCAGTACTTC	CASSGQGTYEQYF
TRBV7-2	-	-	TRBJ1-2	TGTGCCAGCAGCCCCCCGGGGGTCAACTATGGCTACACCTTC	CASSPPGVNYGYTF
TRBV30	-	-	TRBJ2-7	TGTGCCTGGAGTGTAGCCAGGCTCTACGAGCAGTACTTC	CAWSVARLYEQYF
TRBV5-1	-	-	TRBJ2-7	TGCGCCAGCAGCAGCCAAGCCTACTACGAGCAGTACTTC	CASSSQAYYEQYF
TRBV2	-	-	TRBJ1-5	TGTGCCAGCAGTCCGCGGGGTGGGGATGGGCCCCAGCATTTT	CASSPRGGDGPQHF
TRBV19	-	-	TRBJ2-7	TGTGCCAGTAGTAGCGGACACCGTCGCGAGCAGTACTTC	CASSSGHRREQYF
TRBV7-9	-	TRBD1	TRBJ2-6	TGTGCCAGCAGATACCCGGACAGGGGTCCACGCTCTGGGGCCAACGTCCTGACTTTC	CASRYPDRGPRSGANVLTF
TRBV7-2	-	-	TRBJ2-2	TGTGCCAGCAGCTTAAAAAGACTAGCCGGGGAGCTGTTTTTT	CASSLKRLAGELFF
TRBV7-3	-	-	TRBJ1-2	TGTGCCAGCAGCTTAGGGGGCAGCTCTAACTATGGCTACACCTTC	CASSLGGSSNYGYTF
TRBV5-1	-	TRBD2	TRBJ2-2	TGCGCCAGCAGCTTGGCAACGGGCGGGAGGATGTCCGGGGAGCTGTTTTTT	CASSLATGGRMSGELFF
TRBV19	few	-	TRBJ1-1	TGTGCCAGTAGTCGGGAACTCATACAGGGTTGGAACACTGAAGCTTTCTTT	CASSRELIQGWNTEAFF
TRBV6-1	-	-	TRBJ1-2	TGTGCCAGCAGTGAAGCGCTGGGAGGGACAAAATTCTATGGCTACACCTTC	CASSEALGGTKFYGYTF
TRBV15	-	-	TRBJ1-5	TGTGCCACCAGCAGAGATCGGGGTCAGCCCCAGCATTTT	CATSRDRGQPQHF
TRBV11-3	-	-	TRBJ1-6	TGTGCCAGCAGTCAGATGGAGAGCACCTATAATTCACCCCTCCACTTT	CASSQMESTYNSPLHF
TRBV18	-	TRBD2	TRBJ2-3	TGTGCCAGCTCACCAATGGTAGCGGGTACAGATACGCAGTATTTT	CASSPMVAGTDTQYF
TRBV7-2	-	TRBD1	TRBJ2-3	TGTGCCAGCAGCTCGACAGGGGGCGCAGATACGCAGTATTTT	CASSSTGGADTQYF
TRBV19	-	TRBD2	TRBJ2-5	TGTGCCAGTAGTATGGGACTAGCGGGGGGAGGAGAGACCCAGTACTTC	CASSMGLAGGGETQYF
TRBV19	-	TRBD1	TRBJ1-1	TGTGCCAGTAGACGCCCCCAGGGGGCCTTTAACACTGAAGCTTTCTTT	CASRRPQGAFNTEAFF
TRBV5-4	-	TRBD1	TRBJ1-1	TGTGCCAGCAGCGTACAGGGGGCAGGCACTGAAGCTTTCTTT	CASSVQGAGTEAFF
TRBV19	-	-	TRBJ1-5	TGTGCCAGTAGTCAGGGATCTTCCTTAAATCAGCCCCAGCATTTT	CASSQGSSLNQPQHF
TRBV9	-	-	TRBJ2-2	TGTGCCAGCAGCCCGACTCTGTCCGGGGAGCTGTTTTTT	CASSPTLSGELFF
TRBV19	-	-	TRBJ1-4	TGTGCCAGTAGTTACAGCCGTAATGAAAAACTGTTTTTT	CASSYSRNEKLFF
TRBV11-2	-	-	TRBJ2-1	TGTGCCAGCAGCTCGTCAGCCAGCGGAGGTTACAATGAGCAGTTCTTC	CASSSSASGGYNEQFF
TRBV5-1	-	TRBD2	TRBJ2-3	TGCGCCAGCAGCTTGCGGGCTGCGGGAGGAGCCACAGATACGCAGTATTTT	CASSLRAAGGATDTQYF
TRBV5-1	-	-	TRBJ2-3	TGCGCCAGCAGGGATACAGGGCTCCCAGATACGCAGTATTTT	CASRDTGLPDTQYF
TRBV5-4	-	-	TRBJ2-5	TGTGCCAGCAGCTCCCCGGACAGACAAGAGACCCAGTACTTC	CASSSPDRQETQYF
TRBV5-1	-	TRBD1	TRBJ1-2	TGCGCCAGCAGCTTGACGACAGGGAATGGCTACACCTTC	CASSLTTGNGYTF
TRBV7-2	-	-	TRBJ2-7	TGTGCCAGCAGTTTAACCGGGACAAACACCTACGAGCAGTACTTC	CASSLTGTNTYEQYF
TRBV2	-	TRBD1	TRBJ2-3	TGTGCCAGCAGGCTACAGGGGGCTAGAACAGATACGCAGTATTTT	CASRLQGARTDTQYF
TRBV4-1	-	-	TRBJ2-7	TGCGCCAGCAGCCACGCCTACGAGCAGTACTTC	CASSHAYEQYF
TRBV30	-	-	TRBJ1-5	TGTGCCTGGAGTGTACGAGGGAATGATAATCAGCCCCAGCATTTT	CAWSVRGNDNQPQHF
TRBV19	-	TRBD1	TRBJ1-1	TGTGCCAGTAGAGATCGACAGGGGGAAGCTTTCTTT	CASRDRQGEAFF
TRBV4-1	-	TRBD1	TRBJ2-5	TGCGCCAGCAGCCAAGTGGGACAGGGCCAAGAGACCCAGTACTTC	CASSQVGQGQETQYF
TRBV10-3	once	-	TRBJ1-5	TGTGCCATCAGTGAGCCAGGTAGCAATCAGCCCCAGCATTTT	CAISEPGSNQPQHF
TRBV6-5	-	-	TRBJ1-2	TGTGCCAGCCTAACAGGGACCGGGGGCTACACCTTC	CASLTGTGGYTF
TRBV9	-	-	TRBJ2-3	TGTGCCAGCAGCGTTCTAGGGGGAACCAGCACAGATACGCAGTATTTT	CASSVLGGTSTDTQYF
TRBV19	-	-	TRBJ2-3	TGTGCCAGTAAAATCAGAAGCACAGATACGCAGTATTTT	CASKIRSTDTQYF
TRBV21-1	-	-	TRBJ2-7	TGTGCCAGCAGCCCGACAGGCCCCATCTACGAGCAGTACTTC	CASSPTGPIYEQYF
TRBV11-3	once	-	TRBJ2-7	TGTGCCAGCAGCTTAGCCGCCGCAGGGAACTACGAGCAGTACTTC	CASSLAAAGNYEQYF
TRBV7-8	-	TRBD2	TRBJ2-7	TGTGCCAGCAGCTTATATAATAGCGGGAGGTTAATTTACGAGCAGTACTTC	CASSLYNSGRLIYEQYF
TRBV4-3	few	-	TRBJ1-1	TGCGCCAGCAGCCAAGATAGAAACACTGAAGCTTTCTTT	CASSQDRNTEAFF
TRBV18	-	-	TRBJ1-1	TGTGCCAGCTCACCACCCGGGGGGCGGACTGAAGCTTTCTTT	CASSPPGGRTEAFF
TRBV9	-	TRBD1	TRBJ2-4	TGTGCCAGCAGCGTAGAAGGACAGGCGGGAAACATTCAGTACTTC	CASSVEGQAGNIQYF
TRBV6-6	-	-	TRBJ1-3	TGTGCCAGCAGTGGTAGGGGAAGCCTCTCTGGAAACACCATATATTTT	CASSGRGSLSGNTIYF
TRBV28	-	TRBD1	TRBJ1-6	TGTGCCAGCAGTCAAGACAGGGCCTATAATTCACCCCTCCACTTT	CASSQDRAYNSPLHF
TRBV7-2	-	-	TRBJ1-1	TGTGCCAGCAGCTTAGGTGGTCAGGGGTGGGGCACTGAAGCTTTCTTT	CASSLGGQGWGTEAFF
TRBV19	-	TRBD1	TRBJ1-5	TGTGCCAGTAGTATAACTCACAGGGGAGGCAATCAGCCCCAGCATTTT	CASSITHRGGNQPQHF